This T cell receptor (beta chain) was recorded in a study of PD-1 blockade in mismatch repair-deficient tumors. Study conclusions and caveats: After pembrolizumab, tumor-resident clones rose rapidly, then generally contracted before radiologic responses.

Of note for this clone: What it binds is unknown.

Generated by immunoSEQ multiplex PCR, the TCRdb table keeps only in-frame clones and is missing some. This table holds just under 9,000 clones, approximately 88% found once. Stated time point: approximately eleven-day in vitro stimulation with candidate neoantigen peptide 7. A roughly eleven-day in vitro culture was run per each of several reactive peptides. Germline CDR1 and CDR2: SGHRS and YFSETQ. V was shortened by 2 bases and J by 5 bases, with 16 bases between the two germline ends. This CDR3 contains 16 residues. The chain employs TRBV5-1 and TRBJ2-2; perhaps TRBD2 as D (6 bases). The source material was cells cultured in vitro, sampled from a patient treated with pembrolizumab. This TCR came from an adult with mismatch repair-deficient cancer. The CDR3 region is CASSLTPPGETGELFF. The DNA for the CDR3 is TGCGCCAGCAGCTTAACCCCTCCGGGGGAAACCGGGGAGCTGTTTTTT.